This T cell receptor beta chain comes out of a study of identifying expanded T cells in peripheral blood. Study-wide points: Differentially abundant clones: around 1.1 between replicates, about 15 at about two weeks, less than 25 at four.

Collection occurred without any documented infections or immune events in donors. The data were produced by immunoSEQ multiplex PCR, yet TCRdb's version contains in-frame clones alone and is incomplete. This table holds some 75,000 clones, roughly 90% found once. The V gene lost 2 bases and the J gene lost 8 bases, with 9 bases spanning the gap. CDR3 length equals 12 residues. Germline V lookup: CDR1 MNHEY, CDR2 SVGAGI. This clone appeared once. No antigen is known for it. Specimen: blood. The origin of this receptor is a person aged 18 to 70 in good health. The chain uses TRBV6-5 and TRBJ1-2, with D possibly TRBD1 on 5 matching bases. The CDR3 spells CASSYRRGGYTF. Here the CDR3 DNA reads TGTGCCAGCAGTTACCGAAGGGGCGGCTACACCTTC.